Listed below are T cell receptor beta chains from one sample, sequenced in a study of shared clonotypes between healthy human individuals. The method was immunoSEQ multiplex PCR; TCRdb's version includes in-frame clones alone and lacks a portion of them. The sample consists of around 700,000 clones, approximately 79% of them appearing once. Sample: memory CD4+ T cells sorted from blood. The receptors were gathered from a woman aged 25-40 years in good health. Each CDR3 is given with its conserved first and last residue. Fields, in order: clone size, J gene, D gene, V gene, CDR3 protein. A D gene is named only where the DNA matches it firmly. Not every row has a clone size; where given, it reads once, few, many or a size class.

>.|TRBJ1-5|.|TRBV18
CASSPYSSNQPQHF
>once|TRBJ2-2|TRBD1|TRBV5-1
CASSLAGQGAGSGELFF
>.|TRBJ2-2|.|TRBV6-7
CATVGPDTDTGELFF
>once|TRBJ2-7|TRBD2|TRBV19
CASSIQLAGVSEQYF
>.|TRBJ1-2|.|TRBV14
CASSRSFGNYGYTF
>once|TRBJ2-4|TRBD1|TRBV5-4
CASSLGQGIVQYF
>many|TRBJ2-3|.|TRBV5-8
CASSLSTRADTQYF
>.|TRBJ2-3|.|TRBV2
CASRDGTSTDTQYF
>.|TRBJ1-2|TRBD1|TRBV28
CASSRGRDYGYTF
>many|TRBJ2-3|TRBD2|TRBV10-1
CASGNLGLAGGASSTDTQYF
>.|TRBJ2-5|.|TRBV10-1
CASNRGGEETQYF
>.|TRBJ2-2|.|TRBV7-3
CASSSQGDTGELFF
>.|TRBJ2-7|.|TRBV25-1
CASSGPGLYQTSYEQYF
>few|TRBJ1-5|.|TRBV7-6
CASSTTTGNRSPQHF
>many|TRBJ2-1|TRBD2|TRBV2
CASVTSGRGNEQFF
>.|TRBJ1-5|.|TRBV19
CASSMGQKHQPQHF
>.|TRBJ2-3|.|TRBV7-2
CASSLWGDTQYF
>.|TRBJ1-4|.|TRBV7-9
CASSYLGPMAEKLFF
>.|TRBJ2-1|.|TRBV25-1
CASSGRDYEQFF
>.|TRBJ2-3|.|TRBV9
CASSLRQSTDTQYF
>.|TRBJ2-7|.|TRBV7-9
CASSLDLSSYEQYF
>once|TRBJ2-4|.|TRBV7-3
CASSLSRAAPNIQYF
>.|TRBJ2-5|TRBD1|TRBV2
CASSDVRGRETQYF
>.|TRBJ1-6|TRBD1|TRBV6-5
CASRGGTVRGSPLHF
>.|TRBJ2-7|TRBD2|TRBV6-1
CASSEGLAGYEQYF
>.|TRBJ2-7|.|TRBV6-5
CASSYSQGSDEQYF
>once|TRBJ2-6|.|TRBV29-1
CSVEAGQVSSGANVLTF
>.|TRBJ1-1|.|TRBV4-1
CASSRYPSGEGTEAFF
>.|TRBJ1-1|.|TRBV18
CASSPRRAEAFF
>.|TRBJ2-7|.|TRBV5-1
CASSGLGASEQYF
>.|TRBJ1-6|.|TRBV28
CASSLWGRGSYNSPLHF
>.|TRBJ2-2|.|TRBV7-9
CASSLGLNTGELFF
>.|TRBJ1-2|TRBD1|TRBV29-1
CSVQTGGDYGYTF
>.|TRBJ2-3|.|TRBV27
CASSSGTPPGDAQYF
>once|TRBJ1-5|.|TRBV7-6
CASSLGLSQPQHF
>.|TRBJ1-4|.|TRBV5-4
CASSLALDEKLFF
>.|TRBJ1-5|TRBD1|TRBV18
CASSPPGQGRDQPQHF
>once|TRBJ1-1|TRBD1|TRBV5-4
CASTTSGTGLENTEAFF
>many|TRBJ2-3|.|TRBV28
CASSFGGPTDTQYF
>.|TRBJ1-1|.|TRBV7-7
CASSLDGSTEAFF
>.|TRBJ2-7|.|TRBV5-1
CASSLWGLESYEQYF
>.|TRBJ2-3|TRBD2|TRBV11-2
CASSPVGLADTQYF
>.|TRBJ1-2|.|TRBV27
CASKRDEDLYGYTF
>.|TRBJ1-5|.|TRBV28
CASSLPGLRGQPQHF
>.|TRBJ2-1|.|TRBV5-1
CASSLVTRYYEQFF
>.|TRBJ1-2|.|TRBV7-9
CASSKEGRTYGYTF
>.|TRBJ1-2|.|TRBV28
CASSPPGYGYTF
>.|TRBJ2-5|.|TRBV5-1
CASSANQETQYF
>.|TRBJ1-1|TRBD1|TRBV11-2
CASSFGQGAHTEAFF
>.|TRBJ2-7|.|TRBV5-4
CASSRDPQWEQYF
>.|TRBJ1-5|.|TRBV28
CASSPIPTEIGNQPQHF
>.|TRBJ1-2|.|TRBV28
CAVGQINYGYTF
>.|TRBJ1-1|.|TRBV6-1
CASIMNTEAFF
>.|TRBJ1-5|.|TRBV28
CASRAGSSRGQPQHF
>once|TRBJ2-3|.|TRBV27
CASSGSATLGPQYF
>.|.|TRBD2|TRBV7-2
CASRAGEVSYEQYF
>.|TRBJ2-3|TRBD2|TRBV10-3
CAISTSGSTDTQYF
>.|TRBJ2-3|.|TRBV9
CASSVTTDTQYF